This T cell receptor beta chain was recorded in a study of OX40 agonist ivuxolimab in advanced cancers. Study details: People in dose escalation had one of these cancers: hepatocellular carcinoma, melanoma, renal cell or head and neck cancer.

Study-wide results and caveats: On average, a greater number of expanded clones characterised CD8+ T cells relative to CD4+. The authors also found low normalized T-cell clonal expansion in some nonresponders. Partial responders treated at 0.1-3.0 mg/kg exhibited clonal expansion among the lowest measured.

Germline V gene sequence: CDR1 SGHRS, CDR2 YFSETQ. V was pared by 2 bases and J by 0 bases, with 8 bases between. There are 14 residues in the CDR3. Sequencing used immunoSEQ multiplex PCR; TCRdb keeps in-frame clones, though not all of them. The profile shows 43,000 or so clones, roughly 86% of them singletons. The table lists this clone with a few counts. No antigen is known for it. This receptor was identified in an adult with an advanced solid tumor such as melanoma, head and neck, liver or kidney cancer. Sequences were derived from CD4+ or CD8+ T cells sorted from blood, sampled in a trial of the OX40 agonist ivuxolimab. The genes are TRBV5-1 and TRBJ1-2; tentative D call: TRBD1 (6 bases). In DNA, the CDR3 is TGCGCCAGCAGCTTCAGGACAGCTAACTATGGCTACACCTTC. Translation gives CASSFRTANYGYTF.